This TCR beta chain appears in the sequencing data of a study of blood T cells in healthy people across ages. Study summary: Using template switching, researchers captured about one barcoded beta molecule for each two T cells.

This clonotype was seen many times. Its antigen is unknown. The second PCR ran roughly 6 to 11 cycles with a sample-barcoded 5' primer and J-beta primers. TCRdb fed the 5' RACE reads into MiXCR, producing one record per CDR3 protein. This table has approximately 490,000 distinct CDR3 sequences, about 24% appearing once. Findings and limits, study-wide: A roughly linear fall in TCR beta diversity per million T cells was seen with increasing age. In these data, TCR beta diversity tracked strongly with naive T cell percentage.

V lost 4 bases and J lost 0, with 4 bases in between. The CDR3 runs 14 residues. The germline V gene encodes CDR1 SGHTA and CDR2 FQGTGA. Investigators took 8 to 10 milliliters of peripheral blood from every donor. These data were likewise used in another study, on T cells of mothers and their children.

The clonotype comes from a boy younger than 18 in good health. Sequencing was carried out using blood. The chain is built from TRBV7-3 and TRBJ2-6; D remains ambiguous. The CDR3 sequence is CASSSGSGANVLTF. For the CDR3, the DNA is TGTGCCAGCAGCTCCGGCTCTGGGGCCAACGTCCTGACTTTC.